This T cell receptor beta chain was identified in a study of neurological immune-mediated disorders. Overall study context: The multiple sclerosis group of around 34 included 31 relapsing-remitting and 3 secondary progressive patients.

5'RACE employing 10-nucleotide random UMIs yielded the cDNA. Every sequencing run drew on 15-18 subjects and yielded over 170 million TCR-beta sequences. TCRdb re-called the 5' RACE reads through MiXCR, storing one row per CDR3 protein. This sample has 45,000 to 65,000 distinct CDR3 sequences; less than 5% occur once, and the top ten carry 2.9%. This clonotype was counted ten times or more. V was pared by 7 bases and J by 2 bases, with 15 bases between. Germline values: CDR1 SQVTM, CDR2 ANQGSEA. CDR3 size: 13 residues. Unsorted libraries were generated from 2 million PBMCs. These cells had been stored in RNAlater at -80 C.

This chain links TRBV29-1 with TRBJ2-7; maybe TRBD2 (6 bases). This TCR was recovered from a man aged 50-60 years with multiple sclerosis. Sequences were obtained from PBMCs. The CDR3 region has the DNA TGCAGCGCCCGCGCGGGGCCTCCCTACGAGCAGTACTTC. This sequence encodes CSARAGPPYEQYF.